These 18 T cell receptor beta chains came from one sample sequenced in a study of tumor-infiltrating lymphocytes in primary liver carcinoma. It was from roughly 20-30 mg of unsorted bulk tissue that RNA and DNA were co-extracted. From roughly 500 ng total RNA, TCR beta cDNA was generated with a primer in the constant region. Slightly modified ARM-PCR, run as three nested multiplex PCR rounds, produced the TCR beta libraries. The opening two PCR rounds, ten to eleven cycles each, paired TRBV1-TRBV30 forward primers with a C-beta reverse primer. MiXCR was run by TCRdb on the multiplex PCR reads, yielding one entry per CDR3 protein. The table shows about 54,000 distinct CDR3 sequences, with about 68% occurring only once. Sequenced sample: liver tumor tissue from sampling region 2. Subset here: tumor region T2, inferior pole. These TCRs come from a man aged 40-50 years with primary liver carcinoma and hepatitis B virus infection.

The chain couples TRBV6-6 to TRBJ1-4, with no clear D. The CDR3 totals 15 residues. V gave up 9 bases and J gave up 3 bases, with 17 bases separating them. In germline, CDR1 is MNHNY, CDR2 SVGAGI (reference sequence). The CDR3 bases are TGTGCCAGTAGAACGGGCTCCGGCTCTAATGAAAAACTGTTTTTT. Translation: CASRTGSGSNEKLFF.

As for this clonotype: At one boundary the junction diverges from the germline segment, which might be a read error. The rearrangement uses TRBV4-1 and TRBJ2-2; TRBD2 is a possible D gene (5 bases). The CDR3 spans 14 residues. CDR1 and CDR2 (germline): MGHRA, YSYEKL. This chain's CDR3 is CANSQALNAGELLF. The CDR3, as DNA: TGCGCCAACAGCCAGGCTCTGAACGCCGGGGAGCTGTTATTT.

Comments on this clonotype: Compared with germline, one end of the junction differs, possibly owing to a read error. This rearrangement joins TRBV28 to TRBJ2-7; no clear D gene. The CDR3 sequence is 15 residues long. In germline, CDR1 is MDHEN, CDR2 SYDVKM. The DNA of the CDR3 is TGTGCCAGCAGTACGGTAGACATCCCATTCGACGAACAGTACTTC. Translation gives CASSTVDIPFDEQYF.

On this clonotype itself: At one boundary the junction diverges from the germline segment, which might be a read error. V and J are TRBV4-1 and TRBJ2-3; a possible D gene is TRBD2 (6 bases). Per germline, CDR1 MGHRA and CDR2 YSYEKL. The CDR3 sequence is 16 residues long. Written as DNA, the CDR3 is TGCGCCCGCAGCCTAAAAAGGGGAGGCCGGACGGATACGCAGTATTTT. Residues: CARSLKRGGRTDTQYF.

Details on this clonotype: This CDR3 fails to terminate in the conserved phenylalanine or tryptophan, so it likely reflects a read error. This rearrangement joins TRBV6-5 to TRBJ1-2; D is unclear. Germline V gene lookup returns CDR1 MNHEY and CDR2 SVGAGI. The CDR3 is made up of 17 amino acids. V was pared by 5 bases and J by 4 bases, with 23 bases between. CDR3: CASSLRYPVVTFYGYTL. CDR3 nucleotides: TGTGCCAGCAGTCTTCGCTATCCAGTGGTTACATTCTATGGCTACACCCTC.

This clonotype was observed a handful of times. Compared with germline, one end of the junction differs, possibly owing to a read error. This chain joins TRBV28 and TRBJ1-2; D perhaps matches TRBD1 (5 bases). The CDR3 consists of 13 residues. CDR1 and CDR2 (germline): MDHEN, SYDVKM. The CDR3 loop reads CASSQGEIYGCTF. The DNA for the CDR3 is TGTGCCAGCAGCCAAGGGGAAATCTATGGCTGCACCTTC.

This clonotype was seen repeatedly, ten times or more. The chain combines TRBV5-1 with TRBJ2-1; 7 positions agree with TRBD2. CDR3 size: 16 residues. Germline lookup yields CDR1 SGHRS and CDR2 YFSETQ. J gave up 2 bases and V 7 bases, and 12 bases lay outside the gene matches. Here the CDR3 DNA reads TGCGCCAGCGGGGCTGGTGCTAGCGGACCCTACAATGAGCAGTTCTTC. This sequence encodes CASGAGASGPYNEQFF.

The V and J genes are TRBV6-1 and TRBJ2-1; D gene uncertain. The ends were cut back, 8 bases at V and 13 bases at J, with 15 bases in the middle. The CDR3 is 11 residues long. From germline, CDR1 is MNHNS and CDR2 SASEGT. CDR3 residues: CASGLPTDQFF. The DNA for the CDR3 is TGTGCCAGCGGCCTTCCTACAGACCAGTTCTTC.

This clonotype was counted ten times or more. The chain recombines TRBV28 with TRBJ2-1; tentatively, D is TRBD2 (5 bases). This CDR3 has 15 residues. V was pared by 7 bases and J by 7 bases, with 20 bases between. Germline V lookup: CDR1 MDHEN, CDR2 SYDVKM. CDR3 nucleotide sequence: TGTGCCAGCACCTATACGGGGAAGAGAGGGAATGAGCAGTTCTTC. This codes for CASTYTGKRGNEQFF.

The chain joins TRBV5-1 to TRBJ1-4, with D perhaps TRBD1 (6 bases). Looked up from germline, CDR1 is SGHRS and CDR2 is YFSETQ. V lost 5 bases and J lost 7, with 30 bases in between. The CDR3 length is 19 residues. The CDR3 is CASSSGVLEPGHDGEKLFF. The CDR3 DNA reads TGCGCCAGCAGTTCGGGTGTCTTAGAGCCGGGACATGACGGTGAAAAACTGTTTTTT.

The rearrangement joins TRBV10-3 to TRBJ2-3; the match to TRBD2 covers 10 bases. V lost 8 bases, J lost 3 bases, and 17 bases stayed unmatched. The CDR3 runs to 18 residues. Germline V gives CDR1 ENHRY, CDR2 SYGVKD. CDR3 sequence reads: CAISRRILAGEETDTQYF. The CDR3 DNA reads TGTGCCATCTCAAGAAGGATCCTAGCGGGAGAGGAGACAGATACGCAGTATTTT.

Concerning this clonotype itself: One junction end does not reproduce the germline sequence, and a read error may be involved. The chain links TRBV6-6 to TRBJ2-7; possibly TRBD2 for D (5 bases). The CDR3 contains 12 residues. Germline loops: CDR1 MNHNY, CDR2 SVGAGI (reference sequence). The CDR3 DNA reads TGTGCCAGCAGTCAGGACTTCTACGAACAGTACTTC. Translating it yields CASSQDFYEQYF.

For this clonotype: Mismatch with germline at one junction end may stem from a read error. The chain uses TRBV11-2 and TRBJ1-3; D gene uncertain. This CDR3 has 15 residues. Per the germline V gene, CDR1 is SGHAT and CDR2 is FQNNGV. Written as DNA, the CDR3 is TGTGTCAGGAGCTTAAATAGCGCATGTGGAAACGCCATATATTTT. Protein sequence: CVRSLNSACGNAIYF.

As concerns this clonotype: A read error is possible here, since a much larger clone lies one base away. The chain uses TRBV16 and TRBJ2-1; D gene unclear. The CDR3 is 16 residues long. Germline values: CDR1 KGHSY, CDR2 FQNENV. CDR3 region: CVSSQLGRRFYNEQFF. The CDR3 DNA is TGTGTCAGCAGCCAATTAGGGCGGAGATTTTACAATGAGCAGTTCTTC.

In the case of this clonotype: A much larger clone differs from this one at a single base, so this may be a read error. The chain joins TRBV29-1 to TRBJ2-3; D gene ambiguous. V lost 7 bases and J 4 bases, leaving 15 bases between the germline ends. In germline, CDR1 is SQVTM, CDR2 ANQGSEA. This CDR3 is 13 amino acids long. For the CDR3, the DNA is TGCAGCGGGGTGATCAGGTGCGCAGATACGCAGTATTTT. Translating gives CSGVIRCADTQYF.

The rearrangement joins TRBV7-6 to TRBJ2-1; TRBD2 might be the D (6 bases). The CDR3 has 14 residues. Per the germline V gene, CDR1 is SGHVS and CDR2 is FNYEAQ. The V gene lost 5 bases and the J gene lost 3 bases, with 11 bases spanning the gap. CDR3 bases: TGTGCCAGCAGCCCCATGGGACTCTACAATGAGCAGTTCTTC. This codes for CASSPMGLYNEQFF.

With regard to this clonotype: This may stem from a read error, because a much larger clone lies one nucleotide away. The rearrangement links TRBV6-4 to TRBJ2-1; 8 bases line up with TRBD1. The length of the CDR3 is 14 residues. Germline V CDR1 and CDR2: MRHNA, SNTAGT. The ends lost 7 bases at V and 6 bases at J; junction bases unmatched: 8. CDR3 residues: CASNPGQDFNEQFF. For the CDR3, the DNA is TGTGCCAGCAATCCGGGACAGGACTTCAATGAGCAGTTCTTC.

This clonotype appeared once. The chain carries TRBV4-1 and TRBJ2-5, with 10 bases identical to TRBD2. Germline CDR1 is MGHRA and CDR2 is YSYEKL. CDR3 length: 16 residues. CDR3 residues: CTSSQDRAGGGETQYF. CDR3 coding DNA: TGCACAAGCAGCCAAGATCGAGCGGGAGGGGGAGAGACCCAGTACTTC.